The 26 T cell receptor beta chains given below trace back to one sample, sequenced in a study of vaccination effects on CD4 cells after COVID-19. These receptors are not linked to any known antigen. Investigators separated out CD4+ T cells once 10 days of culture had passed. Between March and December 2020, the person had a SARS-CoV-2 infection that PCR confirmed. Participants completed two doses of the BNT162b2 or mRNA-1273 vaccine. The data were produced by immunoSEQ multiplex PCR, yet TCRdb's version contains in-frame clones alone and is incomplete. The repertoire includes about 34,000 clones, approximately 77% of them detected once, and more than 6.5% sits in the top ten. Sequencing used CD4+ T cells from PBMCs cultured without peptide, obtained after COVID-19 vaccination. The receptors were sampled from a human donor who had a prior SARS-CoV-2 infection.

V is TRBV7-9 and J is TRBJ1-1; D is ambiguous. CDR3 length: 10 residues. Germline values: CDR1 SEHNR, CDR2 FQNEAQ (reference sequence). The ends were cut back, 6 bases at V and 6 bases at J, with 5 bases in the middle. CDR3 residues: CASSPAEAFF. The CDR3 DNA is TGTGCCAGCAGTCCGGCTGAAGCTTTCTTT.

The chain links TRBV6-6 to TRBJ2-5; TRBD2 matches 9 bases. The CDR3 is 13 amino acids. Looked up from germline, CDR1 is MNHNY and CDR2 is SVGAGI (reference sequence). V was pared by 6 bases and J by 2 bases, with 1 base of the junction left unmatched. CDR3: CASRLAGQETQYF. CDR3 DNA sequence: TGTGCCAGCAGGCTAGCGGGGCAAGAGACCCAGTACTTC.

The rearrangement links TRBV12-5 to TRBJ1-6; 8 bases fit TRBD1. The trim removed 5 bases at V and 7 bases at J, leaving 4 bases unmatched. CDR1 is LGHNT, CDR2 FRNRAP, per germline. The CDR3 length is 14 residues. CDR3 loop: CASGRTGWNSPLHF. The CDR3 DNA is TGTGCTAGTGGTCGGACAGGGTGGAATTCACCCCTCCACTTT. Full variable domain (outside the CDR3, taken from reference TRBV12-5 and TRBJ1-6): DARVTQTPRHKVTEMGQEVTMRCQPILGHNTVFWYRQTMMQGLELLAYFRNRAPLDDSGMPKDRFSAEMPDATLATLKIQPSEPRDSAVYFCASGRTGWNSPLHFGNGTRLTVT.

This clone was seen more than once but under ten times. This chain joins TRBV5-6 and TRBJ1-4; TRBD1 might be the D (5 bases). The CDR3 consists of 15 residues. Trimming cost V 4 bases and J 7 bases, with 17 bases left between them. Germline CDR1 is SGHDT and CDR2 is YYEEEE. The chain's CDR3 is CASSLPEGMGEKLFF. CDR3 in DNA: TGTGCCAGCAGCCTCCCGGAGGGGATGGGTGAAAAACTGTTTTTT.

V and J are TRBV6-5 and TRBJ1-2, with D possibly being TRBD1 (6 bases). This CDR3 has 15 residues. Germline V gives CDR1 MNHEY, CDR2 SVGAGI. The V and J ends lost 0 bases and 4 bases respectively, with 12 bases between them. In nucleotides, the CDR3 is TGTGCCAGCAGTTACTCGACCGGGGGCGTCTATGGCTACACCTTC. Translating it yields CASSYSTGGVYGYTF.

This clone was seen more than once but under ten times. The CDR3 loop reads CASSISPTGKYYGYTF. Here the CDR3 DNA reads TGTGCCAGTAGTATATCCCCAACAGGGAAGTACTATGGCTACACCTTC. The chain carries TRBV19 and TRBJ1-2; weak D call: TRBD1 (6 bases). There are 16 residues in the CDR3. Deletions cut 2 bases from V and 3 bases from J, with 16 bases between. Per germline, CDR1 LNHDA and CDR2 SQIVND (reference sequence).

This clone was recorded a few times. J is TRBJ1-6 and V is TRBV19; no firm D call. The CDR3 consists of 16 residues. Germline V gene lookup returns CDR1 LNHDA and CDR2 SQIVND (reference sequence). V was clipped by 4 bases and J by 0 bases, with 10 bases between them. CDR3: CASSRTYSSYNSPLHF. As DNA, the CDR3 is TGTGCCAGTAGTAGAACGTATAGCTCCTATAATTCACCCCTCCACTTT.

V usage is TRBV10-1 and J usage is TRBJ2-2; 8 bases are a match to TRBD1. The germline CDR1 and CDR2 sequences are WNHNN and SYGVQD (reference sequence). The CDR3 length is 15 residues. V lost 6 bases, J lost 4 bases, and 7 bases stayed unmatched. In DNA, the CDR3 is TGCGCCAGCAGGACTCGACAGGGGTCCACCGGGGAGCTGTTTTTT. Translated: CASRTRQGSTGELFF.

V is TRBV18 and J is TRBJ1-1; D unclear. The CDR3 totals 11 residues. The V end lost 2 bases, the J end lost 7 bases, and 5 bases lay between the germline ends. The germline V gene has CDR1 KGHSH and CDR2 LQKENI. The CDR3 is CASSPGDEAFF. In nucleotides, the CDR3 is TGTGCCAGCTCACCAGGGGATGAAGCTTTCTTT.

In regard to this clone: A junction end diverges from the germline sequence, so it may reflect a read error. This chain joins TRBV19 and TRBJ1-5; 7 nucleotides line up with TRBD1. Germline CDR1 and CDR2: LNHDA and SQIVND (reference sequence). The CDR3 has 14 residues. The CDR3 coding sequence is TGTGCCAGTAGTATAGCTTCGGGACAGTTTAACTTTTTTTTT. Protein: CASSIASGQFNFFF.

The CDR3 coding sequence is TGTGCCACCAGCAGAATGGACGTATTGGTCTCCTACGAGCAGTACTTC. This encodes CATSRMDVLVSYEQYF. This sequence joins TRBV15 and TRBJ2-7; D gene uncertain. Germline V gene lookup returns CDR1 LNHNV and CDR2 YYDKDF (reference sequence). The CDR3 loop spans 16 amino acids. V shed 2 bases and J shed 0 bases, with 14 bases lying between them. Drawing the rest from reference TRBV15 and TRBJ2-7, the complete variable domain is DAMVIQNPRYQVTQFGKPVTLSCSQTLNHNVMYWYQQKSSQAPKLLFHYYDKDFNNEADTPDNFQSRRPNTSFCFLDIRSPGLGDTAMYLCATSRMDVLVSYEQYFGPGTRLTVT.

V gene TRBV7-2 combines with J gene TRBJ2-3, with D unresolved. Trimming pared 4 bases from V and 0 bases from J, leaving 5 bases between. CDR1 is SGHTA, CDR2 FQGNSA, per germline. This CDR3 has 13 residues. For the CDR3, the DNA is TGTGCCAGCAGCTCATATAGCACAGATACGCAGTATTTT. Its translation is CASSSYSTDTQYF.

The gene calls are TRBV19 and TRBJ1-2; possible D gene TRBD1, 5 bases. Trimming took off 1 base at V and 0 bases at J, with 12 bases between the two ends. Per germline, CDR1 LNHDA and CDR2 SQIVND (reference sequence). The CDR3 runs 16 residues. The CDR3 sequence is CASSIAPQTANYGYTF. CDR3 DNA sequence: TGTGCCAGTAGTATAGCACCCCAGACAGCTAACTATGGCTACACCTTC.

V is TRBV18 and J is TRBJ1-2; TRBD1 aligns across 7 bases. J gave up 4 bases and V 6 bases, and 14 bases lay outside the gene matches. Germline V lookup: CDR1 KGHSH, CDR2 LQKENI. The CDR3 spans 16 residues. This chain's CDR3 is CASSPVGTELFYGYTF. The CDR3 DNA is TGTGCCAGCTCCCCGGTCGGGACAGAGCTCTTCTATGGCTACACCTTC.

The chain is built from TRBV3-1 (or the pseudogene TRBV3-2) and TRBJ1-2; the D is unclear. The germline V and J ends were trimmed by 4 bases and 0 bases, with 12 bases remaining between them. The CDR3 has 15 amino acids. The germline gives CDR1 LGHDT, CDR2 YNNKEL (reference sequence). The CDR3: CASSPFGYANYGYTF. Here the CDR3 DNA reads TGTGCCAGCAGCCCGTTCGGGTACGCTAACTATGGCTACACCTTC.

The V gene is TRBV9, the J gene TRBJ1-3; D remains ambiguous. The V end was cut by 0 bases, the J end by 8 bases, with 9 bases between. The germline V gene has CDR1 SGDLS and CDR2 YYNGEE. This CDR3 is built from 13 residues. The CDR3 loop reads CASSVEQRDTIYF. The CDR3, as DNA: TGTGCCAGCAGCGTAGAACAACGAGACACCATATATTTT.

The V and J genes are TRBV6-5 and TRBJ2-3; 8 bases are shared with TRBD1. CDR1 is MNHEY, CDR2 SVGAGI, per germline. V gave up 6 bases and J gave up 1 base; unmatched junction bases: 3. The CDR3 is 14 amino acids. This CDR3 is CASSPTGGTDTQYF. CDR3 coding DNA: TGTGCCAGCAGCCCGACAGGGGGCACAGATACGCAGTATTTT.

The rearrangement links TRBV5-4 to TRBJ1-1, with D perhaps matching TRBD1 (6 bases). V shed 4 bases and J shed 1 base, with 17 bases lying between them. The length of the CDR3 is 16 residues. CDR1 and CDR2 (germline): SGHNT, YYREEE (reference sequence). CDR3 nucleotides: TGTGCCAGCAGCCGTGACCCGGGACAAGCGAACACTGAAGCTTTCTTT. Protein sequence: CASSRDPGQANTEAFF.

V gene TRBV9 combines with J gene TRBJ2-3; D is possibly TRBD1 (5 bases). The germline gives CDR1 SGDLS, CDR2 YYNGEE. CDR3 length: 14 residues. The V end was cut by 3 bases, the J end by 4 bases, with 12 bases between. CDR3 sequence (DNA): TGTGCCAGCAGCGAGGACATAGTTGCAGATACGCAGTATTTT. Its translation is CASSEDIVADTQYF.

The V and J genes are TRBV14 and TRBJ2-1, with D perhaps TRBD1 or TRBD2 (5 bases each). This CDR3 comprises 17 residues. The V end was cut by 2 bases, the J end by 7 bases, with 21 bases between. CDR1 is SGHDN and CDR2 is FVKESK in the germline V gene. CDR3 sequence: CASSQNWGPYNPNEQFF. DNA of the CDR3: TGTGCCAGCAGCCAAAATTGGGGACCGTACAACCCTAATGAGCAGTTCTTC. The whole variable domain, filled in from reference TRBV14 and TRBJ2-1, reads EAGVTQFPSHSVIEKGQTVTLRCDPISGHDNLYWYRRVMGKEIKFLLHFVKESKQDESGMPNNRFLAERTGGTYSTLKVQPAELEDSGVYFCASSQNWGPYNPNEQFFGPGTRLTVL.

V is TRBV3-1 (or the pseudogene TRBV3-2) and J is TRBJ2-1; 15 nucleotides line up with TRBD2. J was trimmed by 4 bases and V by 5 bases; bases with no gene match: 9. The CDR3 runs 18 residues. From germline, CDR1 is LGHDT and CDR2 YNNKEL (reference sequence). The CDR3 here is CASSELGGLAGGYNEQFF. CDR3 in DNA: TGTGCCAGCAGCGAGTTAGGGGGACTAGCGGGGGGATACAATGAGCAGTTCTTC.

The rearrangement uses TRBV9 and TRBJ1-2, with TRBD1 as a possible D gene (5 bases). Between the trimmed V and J ends, which lost 2 bases and 2 bases, there was a span of 10 bases. The germline gives CDR1 SGDLS, CDR2 YYNGEE. This CDR3 has 14 residues. The DNA of the CDR3 is TGTGCCAGCAGCGTCGGACGGACAAACTATGGCTACACCTTC. This gives the protein CASSVGRTNYGYTF.

The chain joins TRBV7-2 to TRBJ2-1; 7 nucleotides agree with TRBD1. The CDR3 is 16 amino acids. The V gene end was trimmed by 5 bases and the J gene end by 0 bases; junction bases not matched to a gene: 7. Germline V lookup: CDR1 SGHTA, CDR2 FQGNSA. CDR3 DNA: TGTGCCAGCAGCCTTTTCGGGACAGCCTCCTACAATGAGCAGTTCTTC. This codes for CASSLFGTASYNEQFF.

The chain joins TRBV24-1 to TRBJ2-3; D gene ambiguous. Germline loops: CDR1 KGHDR, CDR2 SFDVKD. This CDR3 has 13 amino acids. V was cut by 3 bases and J by 6 bases, with 9 bases left in between. Written as DNA, the CDR3 is TGTGCCACCAGTGATCCGAGTCAGGATACGCAGTATTTT. Translated, it gives CATSDPSQDTQYF.

This clone was detected once. The chain uses TRBV2 and TRBJ1-1, with D possibly TRBD1 on 6 matching bases. This CDR3 has 15 amino acids. Deletions cut 4 bases from V and 10 bases from J, with 22 bases between. Germline V gives CDR1 SNHLY, CDR2 FYNNEI. The CDR3 DNA sequence: TGTGCCAGCAGTGCGAACCAGGGAGGGGGTTTTGGAGCTTTCTTT. Protein: CASSANQGGGFGAFF. The variable domain in full, with the rest retrieved from reference TRBV2 and TRBJ1-1, is EPEVTQTPSHQVTQMGQEVILRCVPISNHLYFYWYRQILGQKVEFLVSFYNNEISEKSEIFDDQFSVERPDGSNFTLKIRSTKLEDSAMYFCASSANQGGGFGAFFGQGTRLTVV.

The chain is built from TRBV5-1 and TRBJ2-3; D remains ambiguous. The V end was cut by 6 bases, the J end by 5 bases, with 10 bases between. The germline V gene has CDR1 SGHRS and CDR2 YFSETQ. The CDR3 runs 12 residues. The CDR3 loop reads CASTIVGDTQYF. The DNA for the CDR3 is TGCGCCAGCACTATCGTTGGAGATACGCAGTATTTT.